The 6 T cell receptor beta chains given below trace back to one sample, sequenced in a study of tumor-infiltrating lymphocytes in localized non-small cell lung cancer. Clones were read by immunoSEQ multiplex PCR, and TCRdb kept only the in-frame ones, dropping some. This table has 15,000 to 20,000 clones, roughly two thirds appearing once. Sequencing input: lung tumor tissue. These receptors were taken from a human donor with non-small cell lung cancer.

This chain links TRBV7-3 with TRBJ2-5; 11 positions agree with TRBD2. V was pared by 6 bases and J by 2 bases, with 5 bases of the junction left unmatched. The CDR3 covers 15 residues. Germline V gene lookup returns CDR1 SGHTA and CDR2 FQGTGA. The CDR3 bases are TGTGCCAGCAGTCTCGGGACTAGCGGACAAGAGACCCAGTACTTC. This encodes CASSLGTSGQETQYF.

This clone was observed a handful of times. The V and J genes are TRBV9 and TRBJ1-5; D call uncertain. The germline V gene has CDR1 SGDLS and CDR2 YYNGEE. V was cut by 3 bases and J by 6 bases, with 10 bases left in between. This CDR3 contains 13 residues. The CDR3 DNA reads as TGTGCCAGCAGCGCATTACCGAGTCAGCCCCAGCATTTT. Translation gives CASSALPSQPQHF.

By share of the sample, this clone is large. The same CDR3 is also encoded by other DNA sequences in this sample. The V gene is TRBV19, the J gene TRBJ2-7; D is unclear. The V gene lost 5 bases and the J gene lost 3 bases, with 5 bases spanning the gap. Germline V gives CDR1 LNHDA, CDR2 SQIVND (reference sequence). This CDR3 spans 11 amino acids. CDR3 amino acids: CASSGRYEQYF. The DNA of the CDR3 is TGTGCCAGTAGTGGCCGCTACGAGCAGTACTTC. Together with reference TRBV19 and TRBJ2-7, the CDR3 gives the full variable domain: DGGITQSPKYLFRKEGQNVTLSCEQNLNHDAMYWYRQDPGQGLRLIYYSQIVNDFQKGDIAEGYSVSREKKESFPLTVTSAQKNPTAFYLCASSGRYEQYFGPGTRLTVT.

The V call is TRBV6-6, the J call TRBJ1-4, with a tentative D call TRBD1 (5 bases). Germline-derived CDR1 and CDR2 are MNHNY and SVGAGI (reference sequence). Trimming stripped 6 bases from V and 5 bases from J, with 19 bases between. The CDR3 contains 16 residues. CDR3 sequence: CASSQFTRAGNEKLFF. The CDR3 bases are TGTGCCAGCAGCCAATTTACGCGGGCAGGGAATGAAAAACTGTTTTTT.

J is TRBJ2-3 and V is TRBV4-2, with 8 bases aligning to TRBD2. CDR3 length equals 16 residues. V was pared by 1 base and J by 0 bases, with 3 bases of the junction left unmatched. Per the germline V gene, CDR1 is LGHNA and CDR2 is YNFKEQ. In DNA form, the CDR3 reads TGTGCCAGCAGCCAAGGAGCGGGGGTTAGCACAGATACGCAGTATTTT. Protein sequence: CASSQGAGVSTDTQYF.

This chain connects TRBV7-8 to TRBJ1-5, with D tentatively TRBD1 (6 bases). Trimming stripped 1 base from V and 5 bases from J, with 9 bases between. CDR1 is SGHVS and CDR2 is FQNEAQ in the germline V gene. CDR3 size: 14 residues. In DNA, the CDR3 is TGTGCCAGCAGCTTAGGTGCAGGGGATCAGCCCCAGCATTTT. The encoded protein is CASSLGAGDQPQHF.